The clone carrying this TCR beta chain occurred many times. What it binds is not known. These data are taken from a study of metastatic and nonmetastatic thyroid tumors. Study overall: Patients with malignant and benign thyroid disease provided blood and tumor or nodule tissue, whose repertoires were compared.

Per the study methods: Differences in CDR3 between clinicopathological groups were drawn on to build a classifier intended to discriminate distant-metastatic papillary thyroid cancer patients. TCRdb re-called the PCR reads with MiXCR. TCRdb's processing, not the authors', yielded these V and J calls. The repertoire holds around 52,000 clones, with 25% to 30% as singletons. Trimming at V came to 4 bases and at J to 0 bases, leaving 3 bases not matched to a gene. In germline, CDR1 is SGHTA, CDR2 FQGTGA. The CDR3 extends over 15 amino acids. Study-wide findings and caveats: The reported finding was significantly higher TCR beta diversity in malignant thyroid tumors relative to benign nodules, in blood and tumor.

Thyroid surgery was preceded by no treatment in any patient. The chain combines TRBV7-3 with TRBJ2-1, with 7 nucleotides matching TRBD2. Sequencing was performed on blood. The TCR comes from a female donor with papillary thyroid cancer or a benign thyroid nodule (not recorded which). Some clones in this sample may be carry-over from other donors' samples. For the CDR3, the DNA is TGTGCCAGCAGCTCGGGCGGGAGCTCCTACAATGAGCAGTTCTTC. Its translation: CASSSGGSSYNEQFF.